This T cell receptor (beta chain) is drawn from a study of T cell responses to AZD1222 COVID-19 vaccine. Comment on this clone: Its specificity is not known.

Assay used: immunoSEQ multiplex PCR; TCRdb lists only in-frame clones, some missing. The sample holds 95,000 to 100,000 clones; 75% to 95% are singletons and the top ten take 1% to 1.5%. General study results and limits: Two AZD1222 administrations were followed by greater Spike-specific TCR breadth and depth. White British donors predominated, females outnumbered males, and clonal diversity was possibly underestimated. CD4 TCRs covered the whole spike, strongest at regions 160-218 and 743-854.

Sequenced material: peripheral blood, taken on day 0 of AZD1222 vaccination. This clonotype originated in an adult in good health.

The CDR3 DNA sequence: TGTGCCAGCAGCCTTCCGGGGGGCTTAGGCGTTGAATCTGGAAACACCATATATTTT. Translated: CASSLPGGLGVESGNTIYF. The chain employs TRBV5-6 and TRBJ1-3, with TRBD1 as a possible D gene (6 bases). From germline, CDR1 is SGHDT and CDR2 YYEEEE. This CDR3 contains 19 residues. V was clipped by 4 bases and J by 1 base, with 24 bases between them. Full variable domain (rest looked up from reference TRBV5-6 and TRBJ1-3): DAGVTQSPTHLIKTRGQQVTLRCSPKSGHDTVSWYQQALGQGPQFIFQYYEEEERQRGNFPDRFSGHQFPNYSSELNVNALLLGDSALYLCASSLPGGLGVESGNTIYFGEGSWLTVV.